This TCR beta chain was captured by sequencing in a study of beta chain features in type 1 diabetes. Study details: Examination of sorted cells across all samples involved approximately 100,000,000 cells.

Trimming took 11 bases from V and 3 from J, leaving 18 bases between them. From germline, CDR1 is MNHEY and CDR2 SVGAGI. This CDR3 contains 14 residues. The investigators reverse transcribed all of the isolated RNA, so they sequenced expressed TCRB transcripts. Clones were read by immunoSEQ multiplex PCR, and TCRdb kept only the in-frame ones, dropping some. The profile shows around 250,000 clones, about 15% of them singletons. Study-wide results and limits: Compared with healthy donors, patients appeared to share more similar naive, central memory and regulatory TCRB repertoires. Type 1 diabetes patients had moderately but significantly shorter TCRB CDR3s in all four CD4+ subsets. Over-representation of high TCR-expressing cells was a possible consequence of cDNA sequencing.

This clone was detected a few times. What it recognizes is unknown. The sequenced material came from naive CD4+ T cells from blood. The chain recombines TRBV6-5 with TRBJ2-3; D gene unclear. This receptor was identified in a man aged 25 to 40 with type 1 diabetes. The CDR3 DNA sequence: TGTGCCTGCCGCCGGCCTGCCGGGACAGATACGCAGTATTTT. Translated, it gives CACRRPAGTDTQYF.